The clone carrying this TCR beta chain was seen a handful of times. The antigen is undetermined. These data come from a study of blood T cell dynamics during melanoma immunotherapy. Background on the study: Standard first-line treatment here was pembrolizumab or nivolumab plus ipilimumab in metastatic melanoma.

As to time point: pre-treatment baseline. Disease control meant complete response, partial response or stable disease at 12 weeks. Study results and caveats: The study could not tell melanoma-specific clones from general immune activation.

The germline CDR1 and CDR2 sequences are LNHDA and SQIVND (reference sequence). The length of the CDR3 is 14 residues. V gave up 1 base and J gave up 0 bases, with 7 bases separating them. A fixed DNA input of about 350 ng was used per bulk PBMC sample. Data came from immunoSEQ multiplex PCR; TCRdb stores just in-frame clones and leaves some out. The table lists roughly 22,000 clones, around 88% of them singletons. This receptor was obtained from a human donor with melanoma. The sample here was blood, taken from a patient treated with checkpoint blockade. This rearrangement joins TRBV19 to TRBJ2-7; TRBD1 or TRBD2 may be the D gene (5 bases each). This chain's CDR3 is CASSIGGGSYEQYF. The CDR3 DNA sequence: TGTGCCAGTAGTATAGGTGGGGGCTCCTACGAGCAGTACTTC.